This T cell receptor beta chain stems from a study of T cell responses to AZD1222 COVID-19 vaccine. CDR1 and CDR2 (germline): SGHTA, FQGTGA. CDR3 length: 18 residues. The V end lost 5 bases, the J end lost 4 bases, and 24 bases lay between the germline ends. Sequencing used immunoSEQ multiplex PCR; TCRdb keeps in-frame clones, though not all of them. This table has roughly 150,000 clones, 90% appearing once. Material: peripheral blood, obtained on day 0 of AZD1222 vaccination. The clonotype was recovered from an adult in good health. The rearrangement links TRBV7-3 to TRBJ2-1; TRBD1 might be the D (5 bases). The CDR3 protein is CASSPQGGFSEAYNEQFF. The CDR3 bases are TGTGCCAGCAGCCCCCAGGGTGGTTTCAGCGAGGCTTACAATGAGCAGTTCTTC.